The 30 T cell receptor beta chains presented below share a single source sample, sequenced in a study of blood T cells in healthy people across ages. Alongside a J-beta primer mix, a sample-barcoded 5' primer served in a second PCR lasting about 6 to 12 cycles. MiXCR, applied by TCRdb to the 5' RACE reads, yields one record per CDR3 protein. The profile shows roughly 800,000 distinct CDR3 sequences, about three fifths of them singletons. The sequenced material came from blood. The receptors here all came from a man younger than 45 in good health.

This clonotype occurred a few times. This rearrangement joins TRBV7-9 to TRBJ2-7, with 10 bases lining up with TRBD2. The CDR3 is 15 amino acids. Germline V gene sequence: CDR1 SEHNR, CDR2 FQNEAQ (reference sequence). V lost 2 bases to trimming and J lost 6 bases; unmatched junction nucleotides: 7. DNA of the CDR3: TGTGCCAGCAGCTTAATGGGGAGCGGGAGGGGCGAGCAGTACTTC. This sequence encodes CASSLMGSGRGEQYF.

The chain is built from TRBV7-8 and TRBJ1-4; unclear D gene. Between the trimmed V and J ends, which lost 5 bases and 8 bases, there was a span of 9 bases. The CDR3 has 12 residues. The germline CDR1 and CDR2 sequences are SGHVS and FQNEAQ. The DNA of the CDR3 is TGTGCCAGCAGCGACATATCAGAAAAACTGTTTTTT. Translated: CASSDISEKLFF.

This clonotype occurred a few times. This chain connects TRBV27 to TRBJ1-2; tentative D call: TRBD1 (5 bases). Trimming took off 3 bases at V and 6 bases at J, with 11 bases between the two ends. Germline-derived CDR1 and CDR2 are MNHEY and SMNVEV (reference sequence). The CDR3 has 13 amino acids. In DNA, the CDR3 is TGTGCCAGCAGTTTCGAGGGGAGCGATGGCTACACCTTC. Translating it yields CASSFEGSDGYTF.

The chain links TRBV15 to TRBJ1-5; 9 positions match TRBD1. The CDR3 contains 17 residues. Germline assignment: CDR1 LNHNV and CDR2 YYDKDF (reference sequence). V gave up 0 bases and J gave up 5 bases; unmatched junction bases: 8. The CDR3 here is CATSRDWGTGIHQPQHF. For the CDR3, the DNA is TGTGCCACCAGCAGAGATTGGGGGACAGGGATCCATCAGCCCCAGCATTTT.

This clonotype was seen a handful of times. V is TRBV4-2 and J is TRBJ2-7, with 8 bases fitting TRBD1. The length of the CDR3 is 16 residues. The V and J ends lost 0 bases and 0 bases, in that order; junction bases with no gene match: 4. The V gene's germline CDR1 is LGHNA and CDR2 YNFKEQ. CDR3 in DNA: TGTGCCAGCAGCCAAGAGTGGACAGGGAGCTCCTACGAGCAGTACTTC. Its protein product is CASSQEWTGSSYEQYF.

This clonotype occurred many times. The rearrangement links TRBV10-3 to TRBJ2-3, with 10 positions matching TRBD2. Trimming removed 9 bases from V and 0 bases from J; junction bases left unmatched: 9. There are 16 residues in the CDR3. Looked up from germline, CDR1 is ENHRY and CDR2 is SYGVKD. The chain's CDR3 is CAILAGGPDSTDTQYF. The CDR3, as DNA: TGTGCCATTTTAGCGGGAGGCCCAGATAGCACAGATACGCAGTATTTT.

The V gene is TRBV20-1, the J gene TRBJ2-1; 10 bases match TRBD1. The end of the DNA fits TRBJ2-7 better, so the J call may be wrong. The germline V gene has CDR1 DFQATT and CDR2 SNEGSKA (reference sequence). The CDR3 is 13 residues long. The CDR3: CSATGTGENEQYF. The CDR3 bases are TGCAGTGCTACCGGGACAGGGGAGAATGAGCAGTACTTC.

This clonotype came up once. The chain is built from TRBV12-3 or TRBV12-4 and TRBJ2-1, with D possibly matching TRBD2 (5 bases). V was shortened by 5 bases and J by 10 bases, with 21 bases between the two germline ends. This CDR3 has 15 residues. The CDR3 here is CASSRVEGYSYEQFF. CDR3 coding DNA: TGTGCCAGCAGTCGTGTCGAGGGCTACTCCTACGAGCAGTTCTTC.

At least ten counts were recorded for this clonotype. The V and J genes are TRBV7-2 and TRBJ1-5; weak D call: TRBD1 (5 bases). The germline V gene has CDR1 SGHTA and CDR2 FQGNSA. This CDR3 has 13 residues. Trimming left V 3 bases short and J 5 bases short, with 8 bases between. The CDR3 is CASSLGGDQPQHF. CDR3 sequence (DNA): TGTGCCAGCAGCTTGGGAGGGGATCAGCCCCAGCATTTT.

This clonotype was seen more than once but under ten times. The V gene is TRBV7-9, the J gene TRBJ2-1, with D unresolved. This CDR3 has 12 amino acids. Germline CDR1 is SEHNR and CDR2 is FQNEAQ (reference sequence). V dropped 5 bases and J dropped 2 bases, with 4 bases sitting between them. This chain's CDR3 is CASSRTYNEQFF. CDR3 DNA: TGTGCCAGCAGCCGGACCTACAATGAGCAGTTCTTC.

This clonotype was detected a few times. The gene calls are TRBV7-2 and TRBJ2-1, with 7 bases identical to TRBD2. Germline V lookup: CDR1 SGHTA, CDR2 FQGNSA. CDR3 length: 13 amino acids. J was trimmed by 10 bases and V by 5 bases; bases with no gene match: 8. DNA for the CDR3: TGTGCCAGCAGCGTATCACTAGCGAACGAGCAGTTCTTC. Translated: CASSVSLANEQFF.

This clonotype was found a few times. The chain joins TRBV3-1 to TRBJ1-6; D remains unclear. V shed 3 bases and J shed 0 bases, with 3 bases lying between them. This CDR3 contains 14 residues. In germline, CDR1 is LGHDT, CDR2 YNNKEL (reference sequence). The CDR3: CASSQDSYNSPLHF. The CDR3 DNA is TGTGCCAGCAGCCAGGACTCCTATAATTCACCCCTCCACTTT.

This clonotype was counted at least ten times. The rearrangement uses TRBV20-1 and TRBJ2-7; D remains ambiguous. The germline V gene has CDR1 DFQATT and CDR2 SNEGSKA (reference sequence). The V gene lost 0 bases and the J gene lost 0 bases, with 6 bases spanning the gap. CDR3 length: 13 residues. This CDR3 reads CSARDALSYEQYF. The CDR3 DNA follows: TGCAGTGCTAGAGACGCGCTCTCCTACGAGCAGTACTTC.

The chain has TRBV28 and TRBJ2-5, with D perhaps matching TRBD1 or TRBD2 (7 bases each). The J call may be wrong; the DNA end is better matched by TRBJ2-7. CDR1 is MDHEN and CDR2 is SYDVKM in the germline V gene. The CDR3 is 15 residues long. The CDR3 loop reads CASRIQGGLAYEQYF. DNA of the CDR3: TGTGCCAGCAGAATCCAGGGGGGGCTCGCCTACGAGCAGTACTTC.

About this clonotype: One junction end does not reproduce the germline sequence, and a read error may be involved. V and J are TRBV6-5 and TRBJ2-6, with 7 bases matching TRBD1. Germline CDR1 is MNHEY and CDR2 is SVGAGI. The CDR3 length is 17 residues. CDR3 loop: CASSSTKGAPGANVPTF. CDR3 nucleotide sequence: TGTGCCAGCAGTTCCACTAAGGGGGCGCCTGGGGCCAACGTCCCGACTTTC.

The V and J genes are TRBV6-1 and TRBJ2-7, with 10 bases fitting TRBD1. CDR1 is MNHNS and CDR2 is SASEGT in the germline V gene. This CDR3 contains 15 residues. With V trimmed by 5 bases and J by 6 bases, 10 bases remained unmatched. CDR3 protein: CASSTPGQGRSEQYF. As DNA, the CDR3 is TGTGCCAGCAGTACACCGGGACAGGGGAGGTCCGAGCAGTACTTC.

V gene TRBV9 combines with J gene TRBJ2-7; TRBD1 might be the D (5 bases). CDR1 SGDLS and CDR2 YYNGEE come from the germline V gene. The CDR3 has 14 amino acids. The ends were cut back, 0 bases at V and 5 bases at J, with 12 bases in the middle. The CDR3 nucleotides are TGTGCCAGCAGCGTAGGGCAGGGTGTCAACGAGCAGTACTTC. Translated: CASSVGQGVNEQYF.

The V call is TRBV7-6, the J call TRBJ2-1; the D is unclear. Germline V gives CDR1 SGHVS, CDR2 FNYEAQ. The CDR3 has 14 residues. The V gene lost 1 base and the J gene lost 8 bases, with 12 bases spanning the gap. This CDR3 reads CASSLGSSSYEQFF. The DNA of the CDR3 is TGTGCCAGCAGCTTAGGGTCGTCCAGCTATGAGCAGTTCTTC.

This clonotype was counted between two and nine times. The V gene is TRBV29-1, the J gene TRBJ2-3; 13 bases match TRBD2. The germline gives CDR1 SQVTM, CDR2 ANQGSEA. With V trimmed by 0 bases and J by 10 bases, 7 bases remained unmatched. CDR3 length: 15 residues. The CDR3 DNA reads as TGCAGCGTTGAAGAGAGGACTAGCGGGAGCGCGGCGCAGTATTTT. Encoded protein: CSVEERTSGSAAQYF.

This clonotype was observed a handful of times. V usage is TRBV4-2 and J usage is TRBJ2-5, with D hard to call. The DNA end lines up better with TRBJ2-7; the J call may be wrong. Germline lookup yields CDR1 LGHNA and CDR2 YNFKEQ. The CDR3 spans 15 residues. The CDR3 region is CASSQEGRLVDEQYF. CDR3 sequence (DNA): TGTGCCAGCAGCCAAGAAGGTAGGCTAGTCGACGAGCAGTACTTC.

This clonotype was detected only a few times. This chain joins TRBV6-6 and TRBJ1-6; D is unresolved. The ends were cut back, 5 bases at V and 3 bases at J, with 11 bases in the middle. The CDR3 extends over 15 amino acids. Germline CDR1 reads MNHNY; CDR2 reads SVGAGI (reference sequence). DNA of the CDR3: TGTGCCAGCAGTCAGAGGGCGAACTATAATTCACCCCTCCACTTT. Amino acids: CASSQRANYNSPLHF.

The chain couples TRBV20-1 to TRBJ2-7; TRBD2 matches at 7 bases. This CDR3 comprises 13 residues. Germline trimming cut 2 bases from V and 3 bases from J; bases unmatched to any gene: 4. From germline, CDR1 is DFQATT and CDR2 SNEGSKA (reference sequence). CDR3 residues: CSARWSSGYEQYF. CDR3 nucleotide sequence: TGCAGTGCTAGATGGTCTAGCGGCTACGAGCAGTACTTC.

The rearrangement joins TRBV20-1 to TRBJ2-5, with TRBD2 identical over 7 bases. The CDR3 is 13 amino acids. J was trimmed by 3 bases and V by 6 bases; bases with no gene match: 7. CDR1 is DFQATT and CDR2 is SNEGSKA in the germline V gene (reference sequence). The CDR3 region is CSAPPAGKETQYF. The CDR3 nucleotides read TGCAGTGCCCCCCCAGCGGGAAAAGAGACCCAGTACTTC.

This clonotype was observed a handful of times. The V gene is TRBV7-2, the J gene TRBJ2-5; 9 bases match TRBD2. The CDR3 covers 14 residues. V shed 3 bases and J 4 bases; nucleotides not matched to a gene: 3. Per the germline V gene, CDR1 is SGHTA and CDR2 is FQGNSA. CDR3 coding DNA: TGTGCCAGCAGCTTCGGCGGGGGGGGAGAGACCCAGTACTTC. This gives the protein CASSFGGGGETQYF.

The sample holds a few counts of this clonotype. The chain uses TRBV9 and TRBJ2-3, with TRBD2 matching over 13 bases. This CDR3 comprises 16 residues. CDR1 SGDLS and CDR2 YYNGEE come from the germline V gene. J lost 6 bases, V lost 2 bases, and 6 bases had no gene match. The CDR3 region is CASSVGTSGIVDTQYF. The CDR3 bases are TGTGCCAGCAGCGTCGGGACTAGCGGGATCGTGGATACGCAGTATTTT.

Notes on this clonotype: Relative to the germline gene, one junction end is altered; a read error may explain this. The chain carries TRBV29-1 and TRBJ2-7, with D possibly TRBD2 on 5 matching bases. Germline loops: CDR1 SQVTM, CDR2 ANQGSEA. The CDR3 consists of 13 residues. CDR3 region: CSVKEGRGIEQYF. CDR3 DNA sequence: TGCAGCGTTAAAGAGGGTCGAGGGATCGAGCAGTACTTC.

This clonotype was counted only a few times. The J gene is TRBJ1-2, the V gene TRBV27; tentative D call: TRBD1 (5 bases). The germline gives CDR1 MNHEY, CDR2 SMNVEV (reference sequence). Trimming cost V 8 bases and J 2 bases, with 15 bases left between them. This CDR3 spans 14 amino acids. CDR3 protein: CASPGAHFNYGYTF. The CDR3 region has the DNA TGTGCCAGCCCCGGGGCCCACTTCAACTATGGCTACACCTTC.

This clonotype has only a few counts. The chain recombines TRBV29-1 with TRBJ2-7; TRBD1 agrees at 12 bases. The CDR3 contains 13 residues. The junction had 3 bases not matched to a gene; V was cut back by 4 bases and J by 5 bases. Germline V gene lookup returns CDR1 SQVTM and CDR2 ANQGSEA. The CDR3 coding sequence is TGCAGCGTTGCCGGGACAGGGGGCGACGAGCAGTACTTC. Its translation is CSVAGTGGDEQYF.

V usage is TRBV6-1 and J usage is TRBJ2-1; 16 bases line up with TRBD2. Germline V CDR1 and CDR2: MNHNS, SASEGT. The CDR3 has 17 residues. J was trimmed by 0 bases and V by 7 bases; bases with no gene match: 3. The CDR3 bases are TGTGCCAGCACGGGACTAGCGGGGGGGAGCTCCTACAATGAGCAGTTCTTC. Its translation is CASTGLAGGSSYNEQFF.

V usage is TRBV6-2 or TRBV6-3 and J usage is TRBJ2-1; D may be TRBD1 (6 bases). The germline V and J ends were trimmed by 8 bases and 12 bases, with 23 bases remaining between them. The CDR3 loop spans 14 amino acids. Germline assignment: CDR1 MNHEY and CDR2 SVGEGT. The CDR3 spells CASWDTAAYKGQFF. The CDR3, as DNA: TGTGCCAGCTGGGACACCGCTGCCTACAAGGGGCAGTTCTTC.